The 12 T cell receptor beta chains below were found in one sample sequenced in a study of blood T cell repertoires in COVID-19. Data came from immunoSEQ multiplex PCR; TCRdb stores just in-frame clones and leaves some out. Here the sample spans nearly 55,000 clones, roughly three quarters being singletons. The sample was peripheral blood. These receptors all come from a human donor with active or convalescent COVID-19. The donor label of this sample is uncertain.

The chain couples TRBV27 to TRBJ2-5; the D gene is possibly TRBD1 (6 bases). The CDR3 covers 14 residues. Between the trimmed V and J ends, which lost 4 bases and 2 bases, there was a span of 11 bases. From germline, CDR1 is MNHEY and CDR2 SMNVEV (reference sequence). The CDR3 sequence: CASSSNRVQETQYF. As DNA, the CDR3 is TGTGCCAGCAGTTCCAACAGGGTACAAGAGACCCAGTACTTC.

The genes are TRBV7-2 and TRBJ2-1, with no clear D. The CDR3 totals 14 residues. V was cut by 7 bases and J by 10 bases, with 20 bases left in between. Germline assignment: CDR1 SGHTA and CDR2 FQGNSA. In DNA form, the CDR3 reads TGTGCCAGCACCCCCTTTTGGCTTTCGGAGGAGCAGTTCTTC. Residues: CASTPFWLSEEQFF.

The J gene is TRBJ2-7, the V gene TRBV30, with D possibly being TRBD1 (5 bases). Per germline, CDR1 GTSNPN and CDR2 SVGIG (reference sequence). V was cut by 2 bases and J by 2 bases, with 10 bases left in between. This CDR3 comprises 13 residues. CDR3 region: CAWSLQAPYEQYF. DNA for the CDR3: TGTGCCTGGAGTTTACAGGCCCCCTACGAGCAGTACTTC.

The gene calls are TRBV5-1 and TRBJ2-2; tentatively, D is TRBD2 (6 bases). Trimming removed 0 bases at V and 6 bases at J, with 12 bases between. The CDR3 contains 15 residues. The germline CDR1 and CDR2 sequences are SGHRS and YFSETQ. This chain's CDR3 is CASSLGGGTPGELFF. For the CDR3, the DNA is TGCGCCAGCAGCTTGGGAGGCGGGACCCCCGGGGAGCTGTTTTTT.

The rearrangement uses TRBV9 and TRBJ1-1, with TRBD1 identical over 7 bases. V trimming: 0 bases; J trimming: 0 bases; junction bases outside the gene matches: 5. Per germline, CDR1 SGDLS and CDR2 YYNGEE. CDR3 size: 16 residues. DNA of the CDR3: TGTGCCAGCAGCGTAGGAGGGGGCGACTTGAACACTGAAGCTTTCTTT. Encoded protein: CASSVGGGDLNTEAFF.

The rearrangement uses TRBV18 and TRBJ1-5, with D hard to call. The V and J ends lost 3 bases and 3 bases respectively, with 9 bases between them. Germline values: CDR1 KGHSH, CDR2 LQKENI. This CDR3 is 14 amino acids long. The CDR3 here is CASSPTVVNQPQHF. CDR3 nucleotides: TGTGCCAGCTCACCGACTGTCGTCAATCAGCCCCAGCATTTT.

The rearrangement links TRBV3-1 (or the pseudogene TRBV3-2) to TRBJ2-3; tentative D call: TRBD2 (5 bases). Trimming left V 0 bases short and J 1 base short, with 8 bases between. Germline V gene data show CDR1 as LGHDT and CDR2 as YNNKEL (reference sequence). This CDR3 has 15 residues. This CDR3 reads CASSQDDSGTDTQYF. In DNA form, the CDR3 reads TGTGCCAGCAGCCAAGATGATAGCGGCACAGATACGCAGTATTTT.

The chain is built from TRBV24-1 and TRBJ2-1, with D perhaps matching TRBD1 (6 bases). Germline CDR1 and CDR2: KGHDR and SFDVKD. Trimming removed 5 bases at V and 4 bases at J, with 17 bases between. The CDR3 is 16 residues long. The CDR3 protein is CATSVSVGASYNEQFF. The CDR3 DNA reads as TGTGCCACCAGTGTTTCCGTGGGGGCTTCATACAATGAGCAGTTCTTC.

The V call is TRBV11-2, the J call TRBJ2-2; 8 bases map to TRBD2. The CDR3 has 16 residues. V gave up 1 base and J gave up 4 bases; unmatched junction bases: 5. Germline CDR1 is SGHAT and CDR2 is FQNNGV. The CDR3 nucleotides read TGTGCCAGCAGCTTAGTTACCGGGAGGGTCACCGGGGAGCTGTTTTTT. Translated: CASSLVTGRVTGELFF.

This clone was found once. The CDR3 DNA is TGTGCCAGCAGGGGGACAGGGGGCACAGATACGCAGTATTTT. This encodes CASRGTGGTDTQYF. The chain carries TRBV28 and TRBJ2-3; 10 bases line up with TRBD1. The germline V gene encodes CDR1 MDHEN and CDR2 SYDVKM. The CDR3 is 14 amino acids. V shed 6 bases, J shed 1 base, and the junction held 1 base outside the gene matches.

The chain carries TRBV3-1 (or the pseudogene TRBV3-2) and TRBJ2-2; 15 bases map to TRBD2. The CDR3 totals 16 residues. V shed 4 bases, J shed 5 bases, and the junction held 2 bases outside the gene matches. Germline V gene lookup returns CDR1 LGHDT and CDR2 YNNKEL (reference sequence). For the CDR3, the DNA is TGTGCCAGCAGCCCCGGGACTAGCGGGAGGACCGGGGAGCTGTTTTTT. It codes for CASSPGTSGRTGELFF.

In this sample, this clone turned up once. V gene TRBV7-9 combines with J gene TRBJ2-2; D may be TRBD2 (6 bases). Germline CDR1 SEHNR, CDR2 FQNEAQ (reference sequence). The V and J ends lost 8 bases and 5 bases respectively, with 15 bases between them. The CDR3 runs to 14 residues. The CDR3 reads CASLPTRSTGELFF. For the CDR3, the DNA is TGTGCCAGCCTCCCGACTAGATCGACCGGGGAGCTGTTTTTT.